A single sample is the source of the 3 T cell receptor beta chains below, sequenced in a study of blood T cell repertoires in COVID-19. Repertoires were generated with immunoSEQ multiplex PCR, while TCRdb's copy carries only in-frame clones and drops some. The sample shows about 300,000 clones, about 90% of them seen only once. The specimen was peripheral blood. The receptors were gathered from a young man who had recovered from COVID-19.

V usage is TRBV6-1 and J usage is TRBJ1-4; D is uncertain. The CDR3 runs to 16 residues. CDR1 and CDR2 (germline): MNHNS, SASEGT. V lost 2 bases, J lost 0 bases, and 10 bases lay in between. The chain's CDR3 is CASSEHERTTNEKLFF. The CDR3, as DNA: TGTGCCAGCAGTGAACATGAGAGGACAACTAATGAAAAACTGTTTTTT.

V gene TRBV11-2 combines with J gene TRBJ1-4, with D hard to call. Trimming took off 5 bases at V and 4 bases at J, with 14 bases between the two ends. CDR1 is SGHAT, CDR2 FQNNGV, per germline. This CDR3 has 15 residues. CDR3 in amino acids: CASSDGRGDNEKLFF. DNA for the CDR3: TGTGCCAGCAGCGATGGGAGAGGCGATAATGAAAAACTGTTTTTT. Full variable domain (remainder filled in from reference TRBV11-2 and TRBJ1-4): EAGVAQSPRYKIIEKRQSVAFWCNPISGHATLYWYQQILGQGPKLLIQFQNNGVVDDSQLPKDRFSAERLKGVDSTLKIQPAKLEDSAVYLCASSDGRGDNEKLFFGSGTQLSVL.

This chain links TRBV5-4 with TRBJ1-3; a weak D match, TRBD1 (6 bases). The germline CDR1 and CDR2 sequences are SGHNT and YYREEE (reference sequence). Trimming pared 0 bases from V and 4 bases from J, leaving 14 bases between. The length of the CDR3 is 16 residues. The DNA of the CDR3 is TGTGCCAGCAGCTTGGGGGCAGGGGTAGGCGGAAACACCATATATTTT. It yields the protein CASSLGAGVGGNTIYF.